Presented here are 5 T cell receptor beta chains from one specimen sequenced in a study of spatial heterogeneity in lung cancer. The time point was: blood at routine non-recurrence follow-up after resection. Extraction of whole RNA from tumor, nontumor lung or frozen PBMC preceded unsorted sequencing. TCRdb analysed the 5' RACE reads with MiXCR anew, one entry per CDR3 protein. Altogether about 25,000 distinct CDR3 sequences are present, about 5.6% being singletons, with the ten largest covering around 20%. The source material was PBMCs, sampled at follow-up. The origin of the receptors is a male donor with early-stage non-small cell lung cancer.

This clonotype was counted at least ten times. The gene calls are TRBV29-1 and TRBJ2-1; D gene ambiguous. The germline V gene encodes CDR1 SQVTM and CDR2 ANQGSEA. The CDR3 spans 13 residues. V was pared by 3 bases and J by 6 bases, with 12 bases between. CDR3 region: CSVDFVGINEQFF. The DNA of the CDR3 is TGCAGCGTTGACTTTGTGGGAATCAATGAGCAGTTCTTC.

By share, this clonotype ranks as medium-sized. This sequence joins TRBV7-8 and TRBJ1-2; D unclear. This CDR3 is built from 13 residues. Between the trimmed V and J ends, which lost 5 bases and 3 bases, there was a span of 10 bases. Germline V lookup: CDR1 SGHVS, CDR2 FQNEAQ. CDR3 nucleotide sequence: TGTGCCAGCAGCAACCTAACCGACTATGGCTACACCTTC. As protein: CASSNLTDYGYTF. Supplemented by reference TRBV7-8 and TRBJ1-2, the full variable domain reads GAGVSQSPRYKVAKRGQDVALRCDPISGHVSLFWYQQALGQGPEFLTYFQNEAQLDKSGLPSDRFFAERPEGSVSTLKIQRTQQEDSAVYLCASSNLTDYGYTFGSGTRLTVV.

This clonotype was seen a few times. This rearrangement joins TRBV20-1 to TRBJ2-4, with 9 bases lining up with TRBD1. Germline-derived CDR1 and CDR2 are DFQATT and SNEGSKA (reference sequence). V lost 0 bases and J lost 0; bases outside the gene matches: 3. This CDR3 spans 16 amino acids. The CDR3, as DNA: TGCAGTGCTAGAGATCGGACAGGGGTAGCCAAAAACATTCAGTACTTC. Protein product: CSARDRTGVAKNIQYF.

This clonotype appeared a few times. The chain uses TRBV5-6 and TRBJ1-2, with 7 bases identical to TRBD1. CDR3 length: 14 residues. From germline, CDR1 is SGHDT and CDR2 YYEEEE. V shed 1 base, J shed 6 bases, and the junction held 6 bases outside the gene matches. In DNA form, the CDR3 reads TGTGCCAGCAGCTTGTTTCAGACAGGGAATGGCTACACCTTC. Translating it yields CASSLFQTGNGYTF.

This clonotype was observed at least ten times. The rearrangement links TRBV2 to TRBJ2-5; D gene uncertain. V was clipped by 6 bases and J by 5 bases, with 19 bases between them. In germline, CDR1 is SNHLY, CDR2 FYNNEI. The CDR3 covers 15 residues. CDR3 in DNA: TGTGCCAGCAGAGCAGACGAGCGCCGTAGGGAGACCCAGTACTTC. Its translation is CASRADERRRETQYF.